The next 22 T cell receptor beta chains were all read from a single sample in a study of blood T cell repertoires in COVID-19. The assay was immunoSEQ multiplex PCR, and TCRdb's table has in-frame clones only and misses some. The sample gives 85,000 to 95,000 clones, about 82% of which show up once; roughly 25% is in the top ten. Sequences were obtained from peripheral blood. The source of these receptors is a human donor in a cohort sampled during active COVID-19.

The rearrangement uses TRBV4-2 and TRBJ2-7; 11 bases match TRBD1. V lost 0 bases, J lost 2 bases, and 0 bases stayed unmatched. Germline CDR1 reads LGHNA; CDR2 reads YNFKEQ. The CDR3 is made up of 15 amino acids. The CDR3 spells CASSQEGQGAYEQYF. The CDR3 region has the DNA TGTGCCAGCAGCCAAGAGGGACAGGGGGCCTACGAGCAGTACTTC.

The chain carries TRBV19 and TRBJ1-5; D is perhaps TRBD1 (6 bases). Germline loops: CDR1 LNHDA, CDR2 SQIVND (reference sequence). V lost 8 bases, J lost 1 base, and 15 bases lay in between. The CDR3 totals 15 residues. CDR3 nucleotide sequence: TGTGCCAGTCAGTATGATGGGGGCAGCAATCAGCCCCAGCATTTT. Its protein is CASQYDGGSNQPQHF.

The chain recombines TRBV25-1 with TRBJ2-1; D ambiguous. Germline CDR1 reads MGHDK; CDR2 reads SYGVNS. V was clipped by 5 bases and J by 10 bases, with 12 bases between them. The CDR3 consists of 12 residues. CDR3 region: CASSYISPEQFF. The CDR3 DNA reads TGTGCCAGCAGTTACATTTCCCCGGAGCAGTTCTTC.

The rearrangement links TRBV7-7 to TRBJ2-2, with 9 bases aligning to TRBD1. The length of the CDR3 is 14 residues. After removal of 5 bases from V and 7 bases from J, the junction contained 5 bases not matched to a gene. Germline CDR1 and CDR2: SSHAT and FNYEAQ (reference sequence). The CDR3 nucleotides read TGTGCCAGCAGCCCTGGACAGGGGATCGGGGAGCTGTTTTTT. The encoded protein is CASSPGQGIGELFF.

The chain links TRBV2 to TRBJ2-1, with D maybe TRBD2 (6 bases). The CDR3 has 14 amino acids. V lost 4 bases to trimming and J lost 4 bases, with 11 bases between them. Germline-derived CDR1 and CDR2 are SNHLY and FYNNEI. This CDR3 is CASSGGSGYNEQFF. DNA of the CDR3: TGTGCCAGCAGTGGGGGAAGCGGGTACAATGAGCAGTTCTTC.

This rearrangement joins TRBV5-4 to TRBJ1-1, with 7 bases lining up with TRBD1. The V gene end was trimmed by 4 bases and the J gene end by 4 bases; junction bases not matched to a gene: 7. Germline V CDR1 and CDR2: SGHNT, YYREEE (reference sequence). The CDR3 is 14 amino acids. Here the CDR3 DNA reads TGTGCCAGCAGCCGGGACAGTCGGAGCACTGAAGCTTTCTTT. Translated, it gives CASSRDSRSTEAFF.

This clone has at least ten counts. V usage is TRBV27 and J usage is TRBJ2-1; possible D gene TRBD1, 6 bases. The CDR3 length is 15 residues. Germline lookup yields CDR1 MNHEY and CDR2 SMNVEV (reference sequence). The germline V and J ends were trimmed by 2 bases and 3 bases, with 11 bases remaining between them. In DNA, the CDR3 is TGTGCCAGCAGTTTAGACAGGAATAACTACAATGAGCAGTTCTTC. It yields the protein CASSLDRNNYNEQFF.

This clone came up once. The chain has TRBV5-6 and TRBJ1-1; unclear D gene. V shed 1 base and J shed 1 base, with 5 bases lying between them. The CDR3 runs 13 residues. Germline CDR1 is SGHDT and CDR2 is YYEEEE. CDR3 sequence reads: CASSLHGNTEAFF. CDR3 sequence (DNA): TGTGCCAGCAGCTTGCACGGGAACACTGAAGCTTTCTTT. Together with reference TRBV5-6 and TRBJ1-1, the CDR3 gives the full variable domain: DAGVTQSPTHLIKTRGQQVTLRCSPKSGHDTVSWYQQALGQGPQFIFQYYEEEERQRGNFPDRFSGHQFPNYSSELNVNALLLGDSALYLCASSLHGNTEAFFGQGTRLTVV.

The rearrangement uses TRBV13 and TRBJ2-5, with 9 bases aligning to TRBD2. The junction had 15 bases not matched to a gene; V was cut back by 4 bases and J by 3 bases. This CDR3 comprises 18 residues. The germline V gene encodes CDR1 PRHDT and CDR2 FYEKMQ (reference sequence). The CDR3 DNA reads as TGTGCCAGCAGCTACGTCGTAGGGGTATTAGCGGGAGAAGAGACCCAGTACTTC. This translates into CASSYVVGVLAGEETQYF.

The chain recombines TRBV15 with TRBJ2-1; 8 bases are shared with TRBD1. The trim removed 3 bases at V and 12 bases at J, leaving 7 bases unmatched. The CDR3 sequence is 13 residues long. Germline values: CDR1 LNHNV, CDR2 YYDKDF (reference sequence). The CDR3 is CATSRDRVIGQFF. The CDR3, as DNA: TGTGCCACCAGCAGGGACAGGGTGATAGGGCAGTTCTTC. Drawing the rest from reference TRBV15 and TRBJ2-1, the complete variable domain is DAMVIQNPRYQVTQFGKPVTLSCSQTLNHNVMYWYQQKSSQAPKLLFHYYDKDFNNEADTPDNFQSRRPNTSFCFLDIRSPGLGDTAMYLCATSRDRVIGQFFGPGTRLTVL.

The rearrangement joins TRBV4-1 to TRBJ2-1; TRBD1 aligns across 10 bases. Trimming took 0 bases from V and 5 from J; bases not matched to a gene: 10. This CDR3 has 18 amino acids. The germline CDR1 and CDR2 sequences are MGHRA and YSYEKL. This chain's CDR3 is CASSQEGSRTGGNNEQFF. The CDR3 bases are TGCGCCAGCAGCCAAGAAGGGTCGCGGACAGGGGGAAACAATGAGCAGTTCTTC.

The gene calls are TRBV5-3 and TRBJ1-2; D unresolved. TRBV5-3 falls under the ORF class, with uncertain function. CDR3 length equals 14 residues. The V gene lost 0 bases and the J gene lost 2 bases, with 8 bases spanning the gap. Here the CDR3 reads CARSLESPNYGYTF. Written as DNA, the CDR3 is TGTGCCAGAAGCTTGGAAAGCCCAAACTATGGCTACACCTTC.

The rearrangement uses TRBV11-2 and TRBJ2-7, with a tentative D call TRBD2 (6 bases). In germline, CDR1 is SGHAT, CDR2 FQNNGV. This CDR3 has 15 residues. V dropped 5 bases and J dropped 3 bases, with 17 bases sitting between them. The CDR3 DNA is TGTGCCAGCAGCCAAGGCGGAGGGATAGGCTACGAGCAGTACTTC. As protein: CASSQGGGIGYEQYF.

The chain recombines TRBV27 with TRBJ1-1; D might be TRBD1 (6 bases). CDR1 MNHEY and CDR2 SMNVEV come from the germline V gene (reference sequence). V dropped 4 bases and J dropped 1 base, with 16 bases sitting between them. This CDR3 has 16 amino acids. The CDR3 DNA reads as TGTGCCAGCAGTTCGTCCTGGGGGGGCTCGAACACTGAAGCTTTCTTT. Translated, it gives CASSSSWGGSNTEAFF.

This chain uses TRBV6-5 with TRBJ1-2, with TRBD1 matching 9 bases. V was pared by 2 bases and J by 7 bases, with 2 bases of the junction left unmatched. CDR1 is MNHEY and CDR2 is SVGAGI in the germline V gene. The CDR3 consists of 13 residues. CDR3 in amino acids: CASSYRDRAGYTF. DNA for the CDR3: TGTGCCAGCAGTTACCGGGACAGGGCTGGCTACACCTTC.

This clone was detected only once. The rearrangement uses TRBV12-3 or TRBV12-4 and TRBJ1-4; D perhaps matches TRBD1 (6 bases). Trimming stripped 4 bases from V and 7 bases from J, with 10 bases between. This CDR3 region has 13 residues. The CDR3 region has the DNA TGTGCCAGCAGTTCTCAGGGGCCTGAAAAACTGTTTTTT. Its protein is CASSSQGPEKLFF.

This chain joins TRBV7-2 and TRBJ1-6, with D unclear. Per the germline V gene, CDR1 is SGHTA and CDR2 is FQGNSA. Trimming cost V 0 bases and J 7 bases, with 10 bases left between them. The CDR3 is made up of 15 amino acids. CDR3 residues: CASSLAEGTNSPLHF. CDR3 nucleotide sequence: TGTGCCAGCAGCTTAGCGGAGGGCACCAATTCACCCCTCCACTTT.

The chain carries TRBV5-1 and TRBJ2-5, with TRBD2 matching 14 bases. Germline V lookup: CDR1 SGHRS, CDR2 YFSETQ. The CDR3 is 17 residues long. V was clipped by 0 bases and J by 0 bases; unmatched bases: 1. CDR3 protein: CASSLGTSGGYQETQYF. Written as DNA, the CDR3 is TGCGCCAGCAGCTTGGGGACTAGCGGGGGGTACCAAGAGACCCAGTACTTC.

V and J are TRBV24-1 and TRBJ1-5, with D perhaps matching TRBD1 (5 bases). V was shortened by 7 bases and J by 5 bases, with 11 bases between the two germline ends. The germline V gene has CDR1 KGHDR and CDR2 SFDVKD. CDR3 length: 13 residues. CDR3 coding DNA: TGTGCCACCAGCCAGGGATCTCATCAGCCCCAGCATTTT. This gives the protein CATSQGSHQPQHF.

This clone was seen just once. This sequence joins TRBV6-1 and TRBJ2-5; 8 bases are a match to TRBD1. Losses at the gene ends were 3 bases for V and 2 bases for J; bases not matched to a gene: 5. Germline CDR1 is MNHNS and CDR2 is SASEGT. The CDR3 covers 15 residues. The DNA for the CDR3 is TGTGCCAGCAGTGACCCCGGGACAGGACAAGAGACCCAGTACTTC. This sequence encodes CASSDPGTGQETQYF.

The chain couples TRBV2 to TRBJ2-1; D perhaps matches TRBD1 (6 bases). The V end lost 2 bases, the J end lost 5 bases, and 7 bases lay between the germline ends. Looked up from germline, CDR1 is SNHLY and CDR2 is FYNNEI. The CDR3 spans 13 residues. The CDR3 DNA reads TGTGCCAGCAGTGAATGGGACAACAATGAGCAGTTCTTC. The encoded protein is CASSEWDNNEQFF.

The gene calls are TRBV19 and TRBJ1-2, with 7 positions matching TRBD1. The CDR3 has 15 amino acids. With 8 bases clipped from V and 8 bases from J, the junction kept 17 bases outside the gene matches. Germline CDR1 reads LNHDA; CDR2 reads SQIVND (reference sequence). CDR3 DNA sequence: TGTGCCAGTTCTCTACACAGCGACAGGGTGGAAGGCTACACCTTC. Its protein product is CASSLHSDRVEGYTF.